Listed below are T cell receptor beta chains from one sample, sequenced in a study of cytomegalovirus exposure and HLA in healthy donors. TCRdb's copy holds only in-frame clones and misses some; the assay was immunoSEQ multiplex PCR. The sample has about 170,000 clones, almost 80% seen once; the top ten hold 0.85% to 1%. Sequenced input: PBMCs. These receptors originate from a woman in her 50s in good health and CMV-seropositive. Each CDR3 is given with its conserved first and last residue. Fields, in order: clone size, D gene, J gene, V gene, CDR3 protein, CDR3 DNA. A D gene is named only where the DNA matches it firmly. Rows may omit the clone size; those that give it use once, few, many or a size class.

>NA|NA|TRBJ1-5|TRBV2
CASSDGGGHQPQHF
TGTGCCAGCAGTGATGGGGGGGGCCACCAGCCCCAGCATTTT
>NA|NA|TRBJ1-2|TRBV19
CASSGTDKNYGYTF
TGTGCCAGTAGTGGTACCGACAAGAACTATGGCTACACCTTC
>NA|TRBD1|TRBJ1-1|TRBV5-1
CASTSGQGFTEAFF
TGCGCCAGCACGTCGGGACAGGGGTTCACTGAAGCTTTCTTT
>few|NA|TRBJ2-5|TRBV9
CASSVDLASQTQYF
TGTGCCAGCAGCGTAGACCTAGCGAGCCAGACCCAGTACTTC
>NA|TRBD2|TRBJ2-3|TRBV7-9
CASSPSGGSDTQYF
TGTGCCAGCAGCCCTAGCGGGGGATCAGATACGCAGTATTTT
>NA|NA|TRBJ1-5|TRBV4-1
CASSQDSADNQPQHF
TGCGCCAGCAGCCAAGATAGTGCGGATAATCAGCCCCAGCATTTT
>NA|TRBD1|TRBJ2-5|TRBV7-2
CASSLESGGWGTQYF
TGTGCCAGCAGCTTAGAGTCAGGGGGCTGGGGGACCCAGTACTTC
>few|TRBD2|TRBJ2-3|TRBV7-9
CASRWTSGSTDTQYF
TGTGCCAGCAGGTGGACTAGCGGGAGCACAGATACGCAGTATTTT
>NA|NA|TRBJ2-2|TRBV5-6
CASSLDGRADTGELFF
TGTGCCAGCAGCTTGGACGGCAGGGCCGACACCGGGGAGCTGTTTTTT
>NA|NA|TRBJ2-1|TRBV7-8
CASSLLSGINRGEQFF
TGTGCCAGCAGCTTGCTTAGCGGAATCAACCGAGGTGAGCAGTTCTTC
>NA|NA|TRBJ1-1|TRBV7-2
CASSVTGTGVNTEAFF
TGTGCCAGCAGCGTTACAGGGACCGGGGTGAACACTGAAGCTTTCTTT
>NA|NA|TRBJ2-7|TRBV2
CASSAAGGGGAYEQYF
TGTGCCAGCAGCGCGGCAGGGGGCGGGGGAGCCTACGAGCAGTACTTC
>NA|TRBD1|TRBJ2-1|TRBV7-8
CASSRWGQGPDGQFF
TGTGCCAGCAGCCGATGGGGACAGGGGCCCGACGGGCAGTTCTTC
>NA|TRBD2|TRBJ2-7|TRBV7-9
CASSSRERDSAYEQYF
TGTGCCAGCAGCTCCCGAGAGCGGGACTCCGCCTACGAGCAGTACTTC
>NA|NA|TRBJ2-7|TRBV18
CASSRSPQVGYEQYF
TGTGCCAGCTCACGGTCCCCACAGGTAGGCTACGAGCAGTACTTC
>NA|NA|TRBJ1-1|TRBV28
CASGLQMNTEAFF
TGTGCCAGCGGCCTACAGATGAACACTGAAGCTTTCTTT
>NA|TRBD1|TRBJ2-5|TRBV6-1
CASQNRGSETQYF
TGTGCCAGCCAAAACAGGGGTTCGGAGACCCAGTACTTC
>few|NA|TRBJ2-7|TRBV19
CASRQGEVQYF
TGTGCCAGTAGACAAGGGGAAGTGCAGTACTTC
>NA|NA|TRBJ2-5|TRBV2
CASSERLPPETQYF
TGTGCCAGCAGTGAACGTCTACCGCCGGAGACCCAGTACTTC
>NA|TRBD1|TRBJ2-7|TRBV6-1
CASRQTGLSYEQYF
TGTGCCAGCAGACAGACAGGGCTCTCCTACGAGCAGTACTTC
>few|TRBD2|TRBJ2-1|TRBV5-6
CASSFRLAGDLNEQFF
TGTGCCAGCAGCTTCCGACTAGCGGGGGACCTCAATGAGCAGTTCTTC
>NA|NA|TRBJ1-5|TRBV28
CASSRTGGDQPQHF
TGTGCCAGCAGTCGGACGGGAGGAGATCAGCCCCAGCATTTT
>few|NA|TRBJ1-2|TRBV7-2
CASSLGRDYGYTF
TGTGCCAGCAGCTTAGGGAGGGACTATGGCTACACCTTC
>NA|TRBD1|TRBJ2-5|TRBV7-7
CASSLTSTGGMSTQYF
TGTGCTAGCAGCCTTACTTCGACAGGGGGGATGTCGACCCAGTACTTC
>NA|TRBD1|TRBJ2-2|TRBV28
CASSLAGGLAGELFF
TGTGCCAGCAGTTTGGCAGGGGGCTTAGCCGGGGAGCTGTTTTTT
>NA|TRBD2|TRBJ2-1|TRBV5-4
CASSLSLAGGEEQFF
TGTGCCAGCAGCTTGTCACTAGCGGGGGGAGAGGAGCAGTTCTTC
>NA|NA|TRBJ2-2|TRBV7-2
CASSLRRDYTGELFF
TGTGCCAGCAGCCTTCGCCGGGACTACACCGGGGAGCTGTTTTTT